The 21 T cell receptor beta chains in this list originate from one sample, sequenced in a study of cytomegalovirus exposure and HLA in healthy donors. Both 60 Vbeta primers and 13 Jbeta primers went into the PCR. Here immunoSEQ multiplex PCR was the method, and the copy in TCRdb shows in-frame clones only, minus some. The repertoire holds some 100,000 clones, with approximately 75% as singletons. Sample: PBMCs. The origin of the receptors is a woman in her sixties or seventies in good health and CMV-seropositive.

The chain recombines TRBV5-4 with TRBJ1-6; D unclear. Germline assignment: CDR1 SGHNT and CDR2 YYREEE (reference sequence). The CDR3 has 17 amino acids. V was clipped by 4 bases and J by 7 bases, with 21 bases between them. In nucleotides, the CDR3 is TGTGCCAGCAGCCGAGAACCTGACGGACTGAAGAATTCACCCCTCCACTTT. Its protein product is CASSREPDGLKNSPLHF.

The J gene is TRBJ1-4, the V gene TRBV2; D gene uncertain. The CDR3 has 11 amino acids. CDR1 is SNHLY and CDR2 is FYNNEI in the germline V gene. Trimming removed 5 bases from V and 8 bases from J, with 6 bases in between. The chain's CDR3 is CASSSVEKLFF. The CDR3 bases are TGTGCCAGCAGTTCGGTCGAAAAACTGTTTTTT.

This chain's CDR3 is CASSYRGPNEKLFF. The DNA of the CDR3 is TGTGCCAGCAGCTACAGGGGTCCTAATGAAAAACTGTTTTTT. V is TRBV7-3 and J is TRBJ1-4, with 7 bases fitting TRBD1. This CDR3 contains 14 residues. Trimming at V came to 4 bases and at J to 3 bases, leaving 2 bases not matched to a gene. From germline, CDR1 is SGHTA and CDR2 FQGTGA.

The gene calls are TRBV7-8 and TRBJ1-4, with 7 bases that match TRBD1. CDR1 is SGHVS and CDR2 is FQNEAQ in the germline V gene. The CDR3 runs 15 residues. With 0 bases clipped from V and 3 bases from J, the junction kept 1 base outside the gene matches. In DNA form, the CDR3 reads TGTGCCAGCAGCTTAGCCGGGACAGCTAATGAAAAACTGTTTTTT. Protein: CASSLAGTANEKLFF.

In DNA form, the CDR3 reads TGTGCCAGCAGTCCCGGGACTAGCGGGAGTAGGAAGGGGACCCAGTACTTC. The encoded protein is CASSPGTSGSRKGTQYF. V gene TRBV2 combines with J gene TRBJ2-5; TRBD2 matches 14 bases. This CDR3 contains 17 residues. With V trimmed by 5 bases and J by 7 bases, 12 bases remained unmatched. Germline lookup yields CDR1 SNHLY and CDR2 FYNNEI.

This chain joins TRBV7-3 and TRBJ2-1, with D possibly matching TRBD1 (5 bases). Trimming pared 6 bases from V and 3 bases from J, leaving 12 bases between. The germline V gene encodes CDR1 SGHTA and CDR2 FQGTGA. CDR3 size: 14 residues. CDR3 protein: CASSKTDSYNEQFF. In nucleotides, the CDR3 is TGTGCCAGCAGTAAGACCGACAGCTACAATGAGCAGTTCTTC.

This clone showed up just a few times. The CDR3 loop is CASSQDVLNSNYGYTF. DNA of the CDR3: TGCGCCAGCAGCCAAGATGTTTTAAACTCTAACTATGGCTACACCTTC. The gene calls are TRBV4-3 and TRBJ1-2, with D unclear. CDR3 length equals 16 residues. Germline V gives CDR1 LGHNA, CDR2 YSLEER. V lost 0 bases and J lost 0, with 11 bases in between.

The V call is TRBV18, the J call TRBJ2-3; 11 positions agree with TRBD2. The V segment lost 5 bases and the J segment 6 bases; nucleotides outside the gene matches: 10. Germline CDR1 is KGHSH and CDR2 is LQKENI. CDR3 length equals 16 residues. CDR3 DNA sequence: TGTGCCAGCTCAACCCGCCTAGCGGGGGGTAGGGATACGCAGTATTTT. It translates to CASSTRLAGGRDTQYF. The entire variable domain, with the rest obtained from reference TRBV18 and TRBJ2-3, is as follows: NAGVMQNPRHLVRRRGQEARLRCSPMKGHSHVYWYRQLPEEGLKFMVYLQKENIIDESGMPKERFSAEFPKEGPSILRIQQVVRGDSAAYFCASSTRLAGGRDTQYFGPGTRLTVL.

This clone was counted only a few times. The chain uses TRBV4-1 and TRBJ1-2; the D is unclear. CDR1 is MGHRA, CDR2 YSYEKL, per germline. With 3 bases removed from V and 9 bases from J, the gap between germline ends came to 11 bases. CDR3 length: 12 residues. The CDR3 DNA sequence: TGCGCCAGCAGCCAGGTCGGGGTCAGCTACACCTTC. Encoded protein: CASSQVGVSYTF.

The chain joins TRBV27 to TRBJ1-6; no definite D call. V gave up 2 bases and J gave up 8 bases, with 13 bases separating them. The germline V gene encodes CDR1 MNHEY and CDR2 SMNVEV (reference sequence). The CDR3 loop spans 15 amino acids. The CDR3 sequence: CASSLNLGEDSPLHF. DNA of the CDR3: TGTGCCAGCAGTTTAAATCTGGGAGAGGATTCACCCCTCCACTTT.

The rearrangement links TRBV29-1 to TRBJ1-4; TRBD1 matches at 11 bases. Germline V lookup: CDR1 SQVTM, CDR2 ANQGSEA. V lost 1 base to trimming and J lost 7 bases; unmatched junction nucleotides: 5. The CDR3 is 15 amino acids. CDR3 amino acids: CSVEGDRGEVEKLFF. The DNA for the CDR3 is TGCAGCGTTGAAGGGGACAGGGGGGAGGTTGAAAAACTGTTTTTT. Full variable domain (missing parts from reference TRBV29-1 and TRBJ1-4): SAVISQKPSRDICQRGTSLTIQCQVDSQVTMMFWYRQQPGQSLTLIATANQGSEATYESGFVIDKFPISRPNLTFSTLTVSNMSPEDSSIYLCSVEGDRGEVEKLFFGSGTQLSVL.

This clone showed up just once. The genes are TRBV5-6 and TRBJ2-5; TRBD2 agrees at 8 bases. Germline V gene data show CDR1 as SGHDT and CDR2 as YYEEEE. The CDR3 extends over 16 amino acids. Unmatched junction bases numbered 11, after V lost 4 bases and J lost 3 bases. CDR3 DNA: TGTGCCAGCAGCCAGGTGGGAGGTAGCGGGGAAGAGACCCAGTACTTC. It translates to CASSQVGGSGEETQYF.

The genes are TRBV5-4 and TRBJ2-7; maybe TRBD2 (6 bases). The V end was cut by 1 base, the J end by 6 bases, with 14 bases between. The CDR3 sequence is 14 residues long. Per the germline V gene, CDR1 is SGHNT and CDR2 is YYREEE (reference sequence). The CDR3, as DNA: TGTGCCAGCAGCTTGCAGGAGGGTTCGATCGAGCAGTACTTC. It encodes CASSLQEGSIEQYF.

This clone was detected only once. The V gene is TRBV14, the J gene TRBJ1-6; no clear D gene. This CDR3 has 14 residues. V lost 6 bases and J lost 0, with 6 bases in between. Germline lookup yields CDR1 SGHDN and CDR2 FVKESK. The CDR3 loop reads CASRYSSYNSPLHF. The CDR3 nucleotides read TGTGCCAGCAGATACAGCTCCTATAATTCACCCCTCCACTTT.

As DNA, the CDR3 is TGCGCCAGCAGCTTGCAGGGACAGGGGTTCGACGAGCAGTACTTC. This translates into CASSLQGQGFDEQYF. V usage is TRBV5-1 and J usage is TRBJ2-7; 10 bases fit TRBD1. Germline assignment: CDR1 SGHRS and CDR2 YFSETQ. The CDR3 spans 15 residues. Germline trimming cut 1 base from V and 5 bases from J; bases unmatched to any gene: 6.

The chain is built from TRBV29-1 and TRBJ2-4; 10 positions match TRBD1. Unmatched junction bases numbered 6, after V lost 7 bases and J lost 0 bases. The germline V gene has CDR1 SQVTM and CDR2 ANQGSEA. The CDR3 sequence is 15 residues long. The CDR3 DNA follows: TGCAGCGCCGGACAGGGGGACTTAGCCAAAAACATTCAGTACTTC. Amino acid sequence: CSAGQGDLAKNIQYF. The full variable domain, its missing parts supplied by reference TRBV29-1 and TRBJ2-4, is SAVISQKPSRDICQRGTSLTIQCQVDSQVTMMFWYRQQPGQSLTLIATANQGSEATYESGFVIDKFPISRPNLTFSTLTVSNMSPEDSSIYLCSAGQGDLAKNIQYFGAGTRLSVL.

This chain connects TRBV6-5 to TRBJ2-7, with 7 bases lining up with TRBD1. The CDR3 covers 14 residues. Trimming at V came to 5 bases and at J to 7 bases, leaving 11 bases not matched to a gene. Per germline, CDR1 MNHEY and CDR2 SVGAGI. CDR3 coding DNA: TGTGCCAGCAGTAAACAGGGGCCCCTAAGAGAGCAGTACTTC. Protein sequence: CASSKQGPLREQYF.

The chain has TRBV19 and TRBJ2-7, with D maybe TRBD1 (6 bases). The ends were cut back, 6 bases at V and 6 bases at J, with 12 bases in the middle. This CDR3 is built from 12 residues. In germline, CDR1 is LNHDA, CDR2 SQIVND (reference sequence). CDR3 coding DNA: TGTGCCAGTAGCCTAACAGGGTTCGAGCAGTACTTC. Translated: CASSLTGFEQYF.

The chain is built from TRBV5-1 and TRBJ1-3; a weak D match, TRBD1 (5 bases). V dropped 4 bases and J dropped 0 bases, with 17 bases sitting between them. Germline V lookup: CDR1 SGHRS, CDR2 YFSETQ. The CDR3 sequence is 17 residues long. This chain's CDR3 is CASSPGGSGVSGNTIYF. CDR3 DNA: TGCGCCAGCAGCCCGGGGGGTAGTGGGGTCTCTGGAAACACCATATATTTT.

The rearrangement joins TRBV5-1 to TRBJ2-7; TRBD1 aligns across 8 bases. Germline CDR1 SGHRS, CDR2 YFSETQ. The CDR3 consists of 15 residues. Trimming removed 2 bases from V and 1 base from J; junction bases left unmatched: 5. CDR3 DNA sequence: TGCGCCAGCAGCTTCATCGGACAGGGATCCTACGAGCAGTACTTC. This encodes CASSFIGQGSYEQYF.

This clone has a single count. The chain employs TRBV2 and TRBJ2-5, with 8 bases fitting TRBD1. This CDR3 is built from 14 residues. With 6 bases clipped from V and 1 base from J, the junction kept 4 bases outside the gene matches. Germline V CDR1 and CDR2: SNHLY, FYNNEI. The CDR3 DNA follows: TGTGCCAGCAGGACGGGGACAGGCCAAGAGACCCAGTACTTC. Translating it yields CASRTGTGQETQYF.